This T cell receptor beta chain comes out of a study of T cell responses to AZD1222 COVID-19 vaccine. Notes on the study in general: Across spike, vaccine-associated CD4 TCRs were found, dominant at 160-218 and 743-854. Repertoires were collected only later (after the peak T cell response had occurred).

Note on this clone: Its antigen remains unknown.

TCRdb keeps only in-frame clones here, not all; method: immunoSEQ multiplex PCR. Of 100,000 to 150,000 clones listed, about 90% are singletons. The CDR3 has 15 amino acids. V shed 4 bases, J shed 3 bases, and the junction held 8 bases outside the gene matches. Germline lookup yields CDR1 SGDLS and CDR2 YYNGEE. This chain joins TRBV9 and TRBJ2-3, with TRBD2 matching 7 bases. This specimen was peripheral blood, taken on day 0 of AZD1222 vaccination. The TCR sequence derives from an adult in good health. The CDR3 is CASSPWGEGTDTQYF. In DNA, the CDR3 is TGTGCCAGCAGCCCCTGGGGGGAGGGAACAGATACGCAGTATTTT. The variable domain in full, with the rest retrieved from reference TRBV9 and TRBJ2-3, is DSGVTQTPKHLITATGQRVTLRCSPRSGDLSVYWYQQSLDQGLQFLIQYYNGEERAKGNILERFSAQQFPDLHSELNLSSLELGDSALYFCASSPWGEGTDTQYFGPGTRLTVL.